Shown below are 3 T cell receptor beta chains from a single sample sequenced in a study of T cell repertoires in cytomegalovirus infection. TCRdb reprocessed the reads with MiXCR, giving one entry per CDR3 protein. The sample has about 740,000 distinct CDR3 sequences; 35% are singletons. The specimen was PBMCs. The receptor set was obtained from a human donor in good health (CMV status not recorded). Some clones in this sample may be carry-over from other donors' samples.

This clonotype was observed a handful of times. The chain has TRBV7-8 and TRBJ2-7; TRBD1 agrees at 7 bases. Trimming removed 0 bases from V and 6 bases from J; junction bases left unmatched: 8. The CDR3 is made up of 15 amino acids. Germline CDR1 SGHVS, CDR2 FQNEAQ. The CDR3 is CASSLAGRGMAEQYF. The CDR3 DNA follows: TGTGCCAGCAGCTTAGCGGGCAGGGGGATGGCCGAGCAGTACTTC.

This chain connects TRBV29-1 to TRBJ1-2; a weak D match, TRBD1 (6 bases). The germline gives CDR1 SQVTM, CDR2 ANQGSEA. V shed 3 bases and J shed 8 bases, with 13 bases lying between them. This CDR3 has 12 residues. CDR3 region: CSVDITGFGYTF. CDR3 coding DNA: TGCAGCGTTGATATCACAGGGTTCGGCTACACCTTC.

The chain links TRBV7-8 to TRBJ2-7, with D maybe TRBD2 (6 bases). Germline CDR1 is SGHVS and CDR2 is FQNEAQ. The CDR3 is made up of 15 amino acids. With 5 bases removed from V and 3 bases from J, the gap between germline ends came to 17 bases. The CDR3 DNA sequence: TGTGCCAGCAGCGGACGGGAGTTTAATTACTACGAGCAGTACTTC. It translates to CASSGREFNYYEQYF.